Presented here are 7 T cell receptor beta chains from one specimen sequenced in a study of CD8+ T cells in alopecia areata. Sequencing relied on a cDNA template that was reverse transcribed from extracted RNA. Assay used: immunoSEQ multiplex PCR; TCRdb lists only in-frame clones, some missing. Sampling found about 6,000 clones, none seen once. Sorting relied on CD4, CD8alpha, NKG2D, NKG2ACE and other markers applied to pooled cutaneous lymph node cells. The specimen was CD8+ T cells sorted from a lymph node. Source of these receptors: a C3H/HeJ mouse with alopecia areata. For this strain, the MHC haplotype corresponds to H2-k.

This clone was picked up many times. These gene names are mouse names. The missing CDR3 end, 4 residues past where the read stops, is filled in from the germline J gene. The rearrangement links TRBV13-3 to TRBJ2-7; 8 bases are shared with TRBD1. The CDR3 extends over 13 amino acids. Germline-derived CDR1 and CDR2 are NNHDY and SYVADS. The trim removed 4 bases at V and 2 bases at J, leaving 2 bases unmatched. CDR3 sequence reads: CASSPGQAYEQYF. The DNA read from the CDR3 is TGTGCCAGCAGTCCGGGACAGGCCTAT.

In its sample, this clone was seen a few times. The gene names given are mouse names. CDR3 DNA (partial): TGTGCCAGCAGTATCACTGGGGCTCAT. Residues: CASSITGAH. The CDR3 in its entirety is CASSITGAHEQYF. This chain joins TRBV19 and TRBJ2-7; 7 bases agree with TRBD2. The sequenced fragment ends 4 residues before the CDR3 boundary, so the rest is inferred from the germline J gene. The CDR3 has 13 residues. The germline V gene has CDR1 FNHDT and CDR2 SITEND (reference sequence).

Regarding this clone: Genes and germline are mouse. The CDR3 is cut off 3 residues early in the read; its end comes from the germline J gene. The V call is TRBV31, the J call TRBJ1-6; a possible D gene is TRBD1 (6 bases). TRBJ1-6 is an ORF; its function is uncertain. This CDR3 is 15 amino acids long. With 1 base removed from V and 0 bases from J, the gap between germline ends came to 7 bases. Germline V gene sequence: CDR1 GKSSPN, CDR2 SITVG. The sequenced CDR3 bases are TGTGCCTGGAGTCCAGGGGATTCCTATAATTCGCCC. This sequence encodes CAWSPGDSYNSP. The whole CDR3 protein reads CAWSPGDSYNSPLYF.

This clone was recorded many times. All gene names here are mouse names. The DNA read from the CDR3 is TGTGCTAGCAGAGAGACAGGGGAAGAC. It yields the protein CASRETGED. The entire CDR3 sequence reads CASRETGEDTQYF. The chain joins TRBV29 to TRBJ2-5; 8 bases are a match to TRBD1. The read terminates 4 residues before the CDR3 end, so the remaining end is supplied by the germline J gene. CDR3 length: 13 residues. Germline V gene data show CDR1 as MSHET and CDR2 as SYDVDS.

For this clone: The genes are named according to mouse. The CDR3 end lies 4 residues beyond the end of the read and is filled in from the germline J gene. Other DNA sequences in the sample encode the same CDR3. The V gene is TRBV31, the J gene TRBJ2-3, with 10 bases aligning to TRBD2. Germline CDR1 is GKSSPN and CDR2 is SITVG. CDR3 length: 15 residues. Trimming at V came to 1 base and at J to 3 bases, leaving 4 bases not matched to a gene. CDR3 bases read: TGTGCCTGGAGTCGGGACTGGGGAGGAGCAGAA. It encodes CAWSRDWGGAE. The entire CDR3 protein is CAWSRDWGGAETLYF.

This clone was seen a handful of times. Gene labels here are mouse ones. The sequenced part of the CDR3 DNA is TGTGCCAGCAGTATAACCTGGGGGGGCTCCTAT. As protein: CASSITWGGSY. The CDR3, in full, reads CASSITWGGSYEQYF. This chain links TRBV19 with TRBJ2-7; 9 bases align to TRBD2. The read finishes 4 residues shy of the CDR3 end, and the germline J gene is used to complete it. V lost 1 base to trimming and J lost 0 bases; unmatched junction nucleotides: 2. In germline, CDR1 is FNHDT, CDR2 SITEND (reference sequence). The CDR3 is made up of 15 amino acids.

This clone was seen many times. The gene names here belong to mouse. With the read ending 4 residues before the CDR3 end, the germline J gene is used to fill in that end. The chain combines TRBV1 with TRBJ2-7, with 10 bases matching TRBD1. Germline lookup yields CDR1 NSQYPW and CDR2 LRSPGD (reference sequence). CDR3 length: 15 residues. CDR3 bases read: TGCACCTGCAGTGCAGATCGGACAGGGGGGTAT. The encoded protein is CTCSADRTGGY. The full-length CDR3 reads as CTCSADRTGGYEQYF.